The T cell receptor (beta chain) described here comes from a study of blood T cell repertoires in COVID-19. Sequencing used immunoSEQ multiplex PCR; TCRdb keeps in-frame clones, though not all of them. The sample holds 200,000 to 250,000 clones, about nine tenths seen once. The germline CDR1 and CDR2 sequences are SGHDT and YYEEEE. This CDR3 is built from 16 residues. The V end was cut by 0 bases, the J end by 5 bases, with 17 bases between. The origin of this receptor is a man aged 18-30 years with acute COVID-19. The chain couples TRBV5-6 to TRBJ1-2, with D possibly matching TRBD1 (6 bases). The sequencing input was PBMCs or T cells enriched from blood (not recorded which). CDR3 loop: CASSLERGATSYGYTF. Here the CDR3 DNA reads TGTGCCAGCAGCTTGGAACGGGGGGCCACCTCGTATGGCTACACCTTC.